The clone carrying this T cell receptor beta chain was picked up one time. This sample was taken from a study of blood T cell repertoires in COVID-19. Study context: Samples taken during acute and convalescent COVID-19 were collected in the United States, Italy and Spain.

In the authors' workflow: Scientists estimated how many nucleated cells there were by amplifying reference gene primers. Produced via immunoSEQ multiplex PCR; TCRdb's table is partial and in-frame only. V, J and clone size reflect that table, while D and trimming were determined from the DNA. Of about 120,000 clones listed, nearly 80% are singletons. Germline CDR1 KGHSH, CDR2 LQKENI. The CDR3 runs 16 residues. Trimming removed 0 bases at V and 5 bases at J, with 16 bases between. The sequenced sample was peripheral blood. The receptor comes from a woman of 80 years or more with active or convalescent COVID-19. The chain has TRBV18 and TRBJ1-1; D not resolved. Written as DNA, the CDR3 is TGTGCCAGCTCACCACCGCCGAGGCTAGGTAGGACTGAAGCTTTCTTT. Protein sequence: CASSPPPRLGRTEAFF. Supplemented by reference TRBV18 and TRBJ1-1, the full variable domain reads NAGVMQNPRHLVRRRGQEARLRCSPMKGHSHVYWYRQLPEEGLKFMVYLQKENIIDESGMPKERFSAEFPKEGPSILRIQQVVRGDSAAYFCASSPPPRLGRTEAFFGQGTRLTVV.